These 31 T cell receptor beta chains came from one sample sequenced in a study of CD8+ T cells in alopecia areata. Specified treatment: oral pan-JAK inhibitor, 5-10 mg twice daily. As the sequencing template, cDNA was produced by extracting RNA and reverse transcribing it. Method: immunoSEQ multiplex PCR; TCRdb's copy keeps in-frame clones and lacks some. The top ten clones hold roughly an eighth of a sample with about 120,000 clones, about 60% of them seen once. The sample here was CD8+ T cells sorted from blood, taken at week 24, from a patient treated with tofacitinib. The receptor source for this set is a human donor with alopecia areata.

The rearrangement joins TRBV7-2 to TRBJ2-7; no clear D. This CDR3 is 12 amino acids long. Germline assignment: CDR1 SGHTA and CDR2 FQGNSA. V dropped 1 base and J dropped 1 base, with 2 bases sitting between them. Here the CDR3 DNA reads TGTGCCAGCAGCTTAGAATCCTACGAGCAGTACTTC. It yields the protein CASSLESYEQYF.

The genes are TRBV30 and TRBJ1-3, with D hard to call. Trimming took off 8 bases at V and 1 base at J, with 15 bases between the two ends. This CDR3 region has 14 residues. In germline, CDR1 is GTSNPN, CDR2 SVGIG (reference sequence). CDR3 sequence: CALGRVDSGNTIYF. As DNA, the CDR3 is TGTGCCCTAGGGAGGGTGGATTCTGGAAACACCATATATTTT.

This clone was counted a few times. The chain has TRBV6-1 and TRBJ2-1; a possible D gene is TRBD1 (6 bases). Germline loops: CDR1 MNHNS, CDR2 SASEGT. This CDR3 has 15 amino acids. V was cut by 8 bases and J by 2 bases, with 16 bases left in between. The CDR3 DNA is TGTGCCAGCTCAAAACCCAGGGGAGCCTACAATGAGCAGTTCTTC. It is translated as CASSKPRGAYNEQFF.

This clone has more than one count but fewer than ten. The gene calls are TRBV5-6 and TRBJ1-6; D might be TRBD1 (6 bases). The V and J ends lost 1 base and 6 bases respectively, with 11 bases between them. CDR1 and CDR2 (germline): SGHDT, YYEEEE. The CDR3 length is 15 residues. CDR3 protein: CASSLIRGGNSPLHF. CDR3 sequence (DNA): TGTGCCAGCAGCTTGATCAGGGGAGGTAATTCACCCCTCCACTTT.

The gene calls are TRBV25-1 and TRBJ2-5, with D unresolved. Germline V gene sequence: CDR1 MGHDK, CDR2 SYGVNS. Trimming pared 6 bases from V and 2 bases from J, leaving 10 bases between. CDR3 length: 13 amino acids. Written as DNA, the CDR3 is TGTGCCAGCAGCTACACAGAACAAGAGACCCAGTACTTC. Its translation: CASSYTEQETQYF.

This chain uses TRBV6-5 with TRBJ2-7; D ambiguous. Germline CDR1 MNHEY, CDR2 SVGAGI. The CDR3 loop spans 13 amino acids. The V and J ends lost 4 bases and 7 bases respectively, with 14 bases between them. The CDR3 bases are TGTGCCAGCAGTTCGACCCTGGCTCGGGAGCAGTACTTC. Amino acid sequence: CASSSTLAREQYF.

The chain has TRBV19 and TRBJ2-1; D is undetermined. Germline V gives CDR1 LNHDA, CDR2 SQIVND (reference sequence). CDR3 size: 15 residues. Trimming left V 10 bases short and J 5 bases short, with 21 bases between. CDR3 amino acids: CATDRNSDPNNEQFF. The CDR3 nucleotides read TGTGCCACCGACCGAAATTCAGACCCTAACAATGAGCAGTTCTTC.

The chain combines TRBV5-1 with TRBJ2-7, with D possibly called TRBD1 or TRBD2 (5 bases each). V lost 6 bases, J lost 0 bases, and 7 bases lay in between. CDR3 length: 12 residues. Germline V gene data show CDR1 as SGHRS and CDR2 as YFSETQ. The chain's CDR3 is CASTGSSYEQYF. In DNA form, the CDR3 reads TGCGCCAGCACAGGGAGCTCCTACGAGCAGTACTTC.

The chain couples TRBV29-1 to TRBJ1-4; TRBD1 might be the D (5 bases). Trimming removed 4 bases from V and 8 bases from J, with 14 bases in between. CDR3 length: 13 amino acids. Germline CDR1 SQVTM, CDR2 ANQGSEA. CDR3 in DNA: TGCAGCGTTGTCCAGGGCCCAGCAGAAAAACTGTTTTTT. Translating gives CSVVQGPAEKLFF.

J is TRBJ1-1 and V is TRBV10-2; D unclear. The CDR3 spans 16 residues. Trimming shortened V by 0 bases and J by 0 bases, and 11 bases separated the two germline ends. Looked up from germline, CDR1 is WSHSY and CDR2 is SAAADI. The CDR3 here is CASSESPWALNTEAFF. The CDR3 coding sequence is TGCGCCAGCAGTGAGTCGCCCTGGGCTTTGAACACTGAAGCTTTCTTT.

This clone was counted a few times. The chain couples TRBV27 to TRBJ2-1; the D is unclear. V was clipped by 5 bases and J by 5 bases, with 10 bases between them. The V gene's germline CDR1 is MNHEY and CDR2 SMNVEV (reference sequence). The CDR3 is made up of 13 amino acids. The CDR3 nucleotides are TGTGCCAGCAGTCTGTGGGCAAACAATGAGCAGTTCTTC. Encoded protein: CASSLWANNEQFF.

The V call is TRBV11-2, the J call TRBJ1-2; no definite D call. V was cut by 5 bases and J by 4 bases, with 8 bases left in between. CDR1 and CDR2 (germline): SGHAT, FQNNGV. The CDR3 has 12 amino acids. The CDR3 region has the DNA TGTGCCAGCAGCCAAAGTATCTATGGCTACACCTTC. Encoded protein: CASSQSIYGYTF. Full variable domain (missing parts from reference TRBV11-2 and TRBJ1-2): EAGVAQSPRYKIIEKRQSVAFWCNPISGHATLYWYQQILGQGPKLLIQFQNNGVVDDSQLPKDRFSAERLKGVDSTLKIQPAKLEDSAVYLCASSQSIYGYTFGSGTRLTVV.

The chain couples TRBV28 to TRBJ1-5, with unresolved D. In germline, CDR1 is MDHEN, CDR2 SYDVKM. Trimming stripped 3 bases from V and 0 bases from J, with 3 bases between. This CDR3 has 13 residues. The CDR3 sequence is CASSLDSNQPQHF. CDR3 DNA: TGTGCCAGCAGTTTGGATAGCAATCAGCCCCAGCATTTT. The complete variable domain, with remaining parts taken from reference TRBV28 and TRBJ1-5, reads DVKVTQSSRYLVKRTGEKVFLECVQDMDHENMFWYRQDPGLGLRLIYFSYDVKMKEKGDIPEGYSVSREKKERFSLILESASTNQTSMYLCASSLDSNQPQHFGDGTRLSIL.

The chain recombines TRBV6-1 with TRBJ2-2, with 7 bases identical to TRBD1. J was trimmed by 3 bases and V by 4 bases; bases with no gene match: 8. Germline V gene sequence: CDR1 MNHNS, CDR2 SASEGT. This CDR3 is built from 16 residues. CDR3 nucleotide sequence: TGTGCCAGCAGTGTCGGGCCAGGGGGTGACACCGGGGAGCTGTTTTTT. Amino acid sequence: CASSVGPGGDTGELFF.

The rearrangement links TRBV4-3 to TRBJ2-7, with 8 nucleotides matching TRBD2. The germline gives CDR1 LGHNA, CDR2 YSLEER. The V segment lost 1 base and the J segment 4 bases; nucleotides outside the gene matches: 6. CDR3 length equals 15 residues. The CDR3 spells CASSQGASGPYEQYF. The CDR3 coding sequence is TGCGCCAGCAGCCAAGGGGCTAGCGGGCCTTACGAGCAGTACTTC.

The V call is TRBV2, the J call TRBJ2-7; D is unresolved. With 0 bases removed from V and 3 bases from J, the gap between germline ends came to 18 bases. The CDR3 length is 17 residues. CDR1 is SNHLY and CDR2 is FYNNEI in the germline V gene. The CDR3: CASSEALVLGMDYEQYF. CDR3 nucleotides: TGTGCCAGCAGTGAAGCGCTTGTCTTGGGGATGGACTACGAGCAGTACTTC.

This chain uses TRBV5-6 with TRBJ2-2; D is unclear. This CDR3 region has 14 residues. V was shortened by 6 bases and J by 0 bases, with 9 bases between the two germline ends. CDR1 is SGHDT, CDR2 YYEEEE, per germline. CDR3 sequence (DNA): TGTGCCAGCACCCGACAAGCGAACACCGGGGAGCTGTTTTTT. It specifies CASTRQANTGELFF. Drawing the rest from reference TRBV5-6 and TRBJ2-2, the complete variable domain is DAGVTQSPTHLIKTRGQQVTLRCSPKSGHDTVSWYQQALGQGPQFIFQYYEEEERQRGNFPDRFSGHQFPNYSSELNVNALLLGDSALYLCASTRQANTGELFFGEGSRLTVL.

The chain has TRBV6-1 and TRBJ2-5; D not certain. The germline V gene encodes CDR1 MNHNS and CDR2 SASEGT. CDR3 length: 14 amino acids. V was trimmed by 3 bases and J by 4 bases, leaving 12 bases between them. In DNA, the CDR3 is TGTGCCAGCAGTGACTACCCCCTTAGAGAGACCCAGTACTTC. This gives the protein CASSDYPLRETQYF.

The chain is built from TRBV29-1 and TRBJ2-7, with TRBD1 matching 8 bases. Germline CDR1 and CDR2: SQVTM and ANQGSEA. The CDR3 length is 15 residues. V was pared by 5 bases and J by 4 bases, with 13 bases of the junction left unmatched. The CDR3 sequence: CSVSGQATALYEQYF. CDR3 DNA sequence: TGCAGCGTTTCGGGACAGGCCACGGCCCTTTACGAGCAGTACTTC.

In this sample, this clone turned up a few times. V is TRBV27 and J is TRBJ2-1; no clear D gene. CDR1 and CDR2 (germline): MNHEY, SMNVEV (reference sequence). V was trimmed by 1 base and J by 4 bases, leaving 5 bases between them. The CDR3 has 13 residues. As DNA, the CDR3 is TGTGCCAGCAGTTTATTGGGGTACAATGAGCAGTTCTTC. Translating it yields CASSLLGYNEQFF.

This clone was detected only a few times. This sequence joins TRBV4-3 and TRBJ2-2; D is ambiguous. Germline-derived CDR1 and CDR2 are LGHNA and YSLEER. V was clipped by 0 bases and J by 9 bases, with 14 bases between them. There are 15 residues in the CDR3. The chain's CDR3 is CASSQEKGPSRELFF. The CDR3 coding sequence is TGCGCCAGCAGCCAAGAAAAGGGTCCCTCGCGGGAGCTGTTTTTT.

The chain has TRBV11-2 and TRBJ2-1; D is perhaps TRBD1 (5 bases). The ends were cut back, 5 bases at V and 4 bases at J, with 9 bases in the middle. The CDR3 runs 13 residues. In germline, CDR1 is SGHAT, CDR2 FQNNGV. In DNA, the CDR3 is TGTGCCAGCAGCATGACAGATTACAATGAGCAGTTCTTC. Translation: CASSMTDYNEQFF.

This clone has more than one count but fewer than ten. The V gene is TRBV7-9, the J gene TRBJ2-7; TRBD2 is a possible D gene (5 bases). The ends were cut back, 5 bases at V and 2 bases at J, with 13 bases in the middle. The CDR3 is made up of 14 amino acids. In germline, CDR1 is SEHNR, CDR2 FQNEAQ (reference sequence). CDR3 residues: CASSISDGTYEQYF. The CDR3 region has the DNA TGTGCCAGCAGCATCTCGGACGGGACCTACGAGCAGTACTTC.

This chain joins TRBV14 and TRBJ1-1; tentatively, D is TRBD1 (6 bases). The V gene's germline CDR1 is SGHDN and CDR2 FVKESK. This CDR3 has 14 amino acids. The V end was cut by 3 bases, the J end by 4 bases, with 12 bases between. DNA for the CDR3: TGTGCCAGCAGCCAGGTCAGGGGAGGCACTGAAGCTTTCTTT. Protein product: CASSQVRGGTEAFF. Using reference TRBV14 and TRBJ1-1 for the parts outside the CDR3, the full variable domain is EAGVTQFPSHSVIEKGQTVTLRCDPISGHDNLYWYRRVMGKEIKFLLHFVKESKQDESGMPNNRFLAERTGGTYSTLKVQPAELEDSGVYFCASSQVRGGTEAFFGQGTRLTVV.

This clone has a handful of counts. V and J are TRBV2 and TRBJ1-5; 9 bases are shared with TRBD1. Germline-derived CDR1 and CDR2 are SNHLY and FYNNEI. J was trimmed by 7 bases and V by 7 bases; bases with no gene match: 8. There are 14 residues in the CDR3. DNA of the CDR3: TGTGCCAGCACCCGGACAGGGGAAGACCAGCCCCAGCATTTT. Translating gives CASTRTGEDQPQHF.

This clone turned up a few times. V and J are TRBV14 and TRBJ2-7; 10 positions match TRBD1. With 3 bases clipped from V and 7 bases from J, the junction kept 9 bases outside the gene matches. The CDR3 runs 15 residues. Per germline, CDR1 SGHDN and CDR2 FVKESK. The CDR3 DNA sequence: TGTGCCAGCAGCCAGACCTCGACAGGGGGCGGGGAGCAGTACTTC. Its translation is CASSQTSTGGGEQYF.

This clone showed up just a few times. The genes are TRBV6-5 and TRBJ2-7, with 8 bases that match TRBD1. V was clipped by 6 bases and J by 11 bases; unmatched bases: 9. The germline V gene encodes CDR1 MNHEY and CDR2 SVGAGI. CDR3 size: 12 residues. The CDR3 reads CASSPDREREYF. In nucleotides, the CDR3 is TGTGCCAGCAGCCCGGACAGGGAACGAGAGTACTTC.

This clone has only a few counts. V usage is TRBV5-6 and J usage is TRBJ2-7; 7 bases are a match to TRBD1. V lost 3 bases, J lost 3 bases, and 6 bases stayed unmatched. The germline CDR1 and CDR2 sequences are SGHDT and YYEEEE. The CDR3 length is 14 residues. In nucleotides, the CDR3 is TGTGCCAGCAGCTACAGGCCAGGGGGCTACGAGCAGTACTTC. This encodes CASSYRPGGYEQYF.

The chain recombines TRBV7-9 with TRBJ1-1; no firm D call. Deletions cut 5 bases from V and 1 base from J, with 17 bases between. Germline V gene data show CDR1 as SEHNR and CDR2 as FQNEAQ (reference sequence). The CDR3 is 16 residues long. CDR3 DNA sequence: TGTGCCAGCAGCGGGCCCAGACTAAGGAGGAACACTGAAGCTTTCTTT. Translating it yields CASSGPRLRRNTEAFF.

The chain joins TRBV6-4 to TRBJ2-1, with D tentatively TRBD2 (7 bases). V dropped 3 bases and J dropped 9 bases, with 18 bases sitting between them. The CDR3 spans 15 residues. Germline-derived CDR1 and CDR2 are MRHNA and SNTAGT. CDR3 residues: CASSEGGGAPGEQFF. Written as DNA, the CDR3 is TGTGCCAGCAGTGAGGGTGGGGGGGCCCCGGGTGAGCAGTTCTTC.

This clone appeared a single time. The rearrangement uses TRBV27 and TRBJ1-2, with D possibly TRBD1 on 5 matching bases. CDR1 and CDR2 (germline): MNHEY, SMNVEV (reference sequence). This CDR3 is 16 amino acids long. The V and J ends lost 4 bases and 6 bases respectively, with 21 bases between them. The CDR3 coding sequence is TGTGCCAGCAGTTCCGGGGCTCTTCTATTGAGGGATGGCTACACCTTC. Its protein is CASSSGALLLRDGYTF.